Listed here are 17 T cell receptor beta chains from one sample, sequenced in a study of T-cell memory formation after mild COVID-19. TCRdb reprocessed the 5' RACE reads with MiXCR, giving one entry per CDR3 protein. The data show roughly 52,000 distinct CDR3 sequences, 9.5% seen once. The sequencing sample was made of PBMCs or a T cell subset sorted from them (not recorded which). The source of these receptors is a man aged 18 to 29 who had mild COVID-19 (a few samples of this study predate the infection). Cell type and time point are not known.

The chain links TRBV19 to TRBJ2-7; 8 bases fit TRBD1. Germline V gene lookup returns CDR1 LNHDA and CDR2 SQIVND (reference sequence). This CDR3 has 15 residues. The ends lost 3 bases at V and 3 bases at J; junction bases unmatched: 7. DNA of the CDR3: TGTGCCAGTAGTATTCTGGCAGGGGGCTTCTACGAGCAGTACTTC. Translating gives CASSILAGGFYEQYF.

This clonotype was counted between two and nine times. The rearrangement joins TRBV6-5 to TRBJ1-2, with D perhaps matching TRBD1 (6 bases). Germline V CDR1 and CDR2: MNHEY, SVGAGI. V was clipped by 6 bases and J by 8 bases, with 16 bases between them. CDR3 length: 13 residues. The CDR3 loop reads CASSPHQGQGYTF. The DNA of the CDR3 is TGTGCCAGCAGCCCCCACCAGGGGCAGGGCTACACCTTC.

This clonotype was detected a few times. The V call is TRBV21-1, the J call TRBJ2-7; the DNA was not compared with TRBD1, the D call given in the table. TRBV21-1 constitutes a pseudogene. This CDR3 comprises 13 residues. As DNA, the CDR3 is TGTGCCAGCAGCAAGGGACAGGGTAACGAGCAGTACGTC. It codes for CASSKGQGNEQYV.

This clonotype was detected only a few times. This sequence joins TRBV11-2 and TRBJ1-2; weak D call: TRBD1 (5 bases). This CDR3 is 16 amino acids long. Trimming took off 2 bases at V and 0 bases at J, with 13 bases between the two ends. The germline gives CDR1 SGHAT, CDR2 FQNNGV. In nucleotides, the CDR3 is TGTGCCAGCAGCTTAATTCAATGGGGCGCTAACTATGGCTACACCTTC. It codes for CASSLIQWGANYGYTF.

In this sample, this clonotype turned up a few times. This rearrangement joins TRBV6-5 to TRBJ1-6; tentative D call: TRBD1 (5 bases). V lost 0 bases to trimming and J lost 8 bases, with 5 bases between them. This CDR3 region has 13 residues. Germline V gene data show CDR1 as MNHEY and CDR2 as SVGAGI. CDR3 residues: CASSYSGDSPLHF. The CDR3 coding sequence is TGTGCCAGCAGTTACTCGGGGGATTCACCCCTCCACTTT.

The V call is TRBV7-2, the J call TRBJ1-2, with D perhaps TRBD1 (5 bases). The CDR3 is made up of 14 amino acids. V shed 5 bases and J shed 2 bases, with 12 bases lying between them. Germline CDR1 and CDR2: SGHTA and FQGNSA. The DNA for the CDR3 is TGTGCCAGCAGCCCGAGGGGAGCGAACTATGGCTACACCTTC. Its protein product is CASSPRGANYGYTF.

The rearrangement uses TRBV20-1 and TRBJ2-7, with D perhaps TRBD1 (5 bases). Germline loops: CDR1 DFQATT, CDR2 SNEGSKA (reference sequence). The CDR3 runs 13 residues. Trimming shortened V by 6 bases and J by 0 bases, and 12 bases separated the two germline ends. DNA of the CDR3: TGCAGTGCCCCCGGCAGGGCCTCCTACGAGCAGTACGTC. Translated: CSAPGRASYEQYV.

This clonotype was picked up a small number of times. The chain has TRBV12-3 or TRBV12-4 and TRBJ1-1; no clear D. V was pared by 5 bases and J by 0 bases, with 10 bases between. CDR3 length: 14 amino acids. This CDR3 is CASSGQQMNTEAFF. The CDR3, as DNA: TGTGCCAGCAGTGGCCAACAGATGAACACTGAAGCTTTCTTT.

The V gene is TRBV5-1, the J gene TRBJ2-2; possible D gene TRBD1, 5 bases. Trimming cost V 5 bases and J 0 bases, with 8 bases left between them. CDR1 and CDR2 (germline): SGHRS, YFSETQ. The CDR3 spans 14 residues. The CDR3 DNA reads as TGCGCCAGCAGAGGGGATCCGAACACCGGGGAGCTGTTTTTT. This translates into CASRGDPNTGELFF.

The chain joins TRBV18 to TRBJ1-2, with D possibly TRBD1 on 6 matching bases. CDR3 length: 19 residues. The germline V gene has CDR1 KGHSH and CDR2 LQKENI. Trimming pared 2 bases from V and 2 bases from J, leaving 24 bases between. CDR3 region: CASSPEAGAAQNGNYGYTF. The CDR3 DNA is TGTGCCAGCTCACCAGAAGCAGGGGCCGCTCAAAACGGCAACTATGGCTACACCTTC.

The chain joins TRBV5-1 to TRBJ1-2; D is uncertain. V lost 0 bases, J lost 0 bases, and 6 bases lay in between. CDR3 size: 14 residues. CDR1 and CDR2 from the germline V gene are SGHRS and YFSETQ. CDR3 sequence (DNA): TGCGCCAGCAGCTTGGGGGAATCTAACTATGGCTACACCTTC. It translates to CASSLGESNYGYTF.

This chain links TRBV12-3 or TRBV12-4 with TRBJ1-3, with unresolved D. This CDR3 comprises 13 residues. Trimming removed 3 bases at V and 3 bases at J, with 6 bases between. CDR3 region: CASSFRDGNTIYF. The CDR3 DNA reads as TGTGCCAGCAGTTTTCGGGATGGAAACACCATATATTTT.

This clonotype was observed at least ten times. The chain joins TRBV7-2 to TRBJ1-2; TRBD1 is a possible D gene (5 bases). Trimming removed 3 bases at V and 2 bases at J, with 7 bases between. The germline V gene encodes CDR1 SGHTA and CDR2 FQGNSA. This CDR3 is 13 amino acids long. For the CDR3, the DNA is TGTGCCAGCAGCTTTGGGGGGAACTATGGCTACACCTTC. Translated, it gives CASSFGGNYGYTF.

V is TRBV7-9 and J is TRBJ2-3; TRBD2 matches at 8 bases. This CDR3 has 14 amino acids. Germline CDR1 SEHNR, CDR2 FQNEAQ (reference sequence). J lost 6 bases, V lost 3 bases, and 5 bases had no gene match. The CDR3 nucleotides read TGTGCCAGCAGCTTTAGCGGGGCGGGGGATACGCAGTATTTT. Its translation is CASSFSGAGDTQYF.

Only a few counts were recorded for this clonotype. V and J are TRBV20-1 and TRBJ1-2, with 12 bases lining up with TRBD1. The CDR3 sequence is 15 residues long. The trim removed 1 base at V and 4 bases at J, leaving 4 bases unmatched. Germline CDR1 reads DFQATT; CDR2 reads SNEGSKA (reference sequence). The CDR3 here is CSARVWDRGPYGYTF. As DNA, the CDR3 is TGCAGTGCTAGAGTCTGGGACAGGGGGCCCTATGGCTACACCTTC.

This clonotype was observed at least ten times. The CDR3 nucleotides are TGCGCCAGCAGCTTAGGACTAGCGAGTTGGAATGAGCAGTTCTTC. This encodes CASSLGLASWNEQFF. V and J are TRBV5-1 and TRBJ2-1; 9 bases map to TRBD2. V lost 2 bases, J lost 7 bases, and 7 bases stayed unmatched. The CDR3 loop spans 15 amino acids. Germline-derived CDR1 and CDR2 are SGHRS and YFSETQ.

This clonotype has a handful of counts. V is TRBV10-3 and J is TRBJ1-2; D call uncertain. Looked up from germline, CDR1 is ENHRY and CDR2 is SYGVKD. The CDR3 loop spans 12 amino acids. V lost 5 bases to trimming and J lost 0 bases, with 4 bases between them. In DNA form, the CDR3 reads TGTGCCATCAGTCAAGCTAACTATGGCTACACCTTC. This gives the protein CAISQANYGYTF.